The entry below gives a single T cell receptor beta chain sequence along with its context. The entry originates in a study of CD8 T cells in Susac syndrome. The CDR3 loop spans 15 amino acids. Germline CDR1 and CDR2: LGHDT and YNNKEL (reference sequence). Trimming took 0 bases from V and 5 from J, leaving 13 bases between them. RNA amounts of roughly 0.5 to 1 ug underwent reverse transcription with random hexamers. From the immunoSEQ multiplex PCR reads, TCRdb called clonotypes with MiXCR, one entry per CDR3 protein. The table has about 250,000 distinct CDR3 sequences, about 93% seen once. The patients serving as multiple sclerosis controls were treatment-naive. They had stable or active relapsing-remitting disease and fulfilled revised McDonald criteria.

This TCR was recovered from a human donor with multiple sclerosis. Sequencing input: CD4+ T cells from PBMCs. The chain is built from TRBV3-1 and TRBJ1-2; D is unresolved. Here the CDR3 DNA reads TGTGCCAGCAGCCAAGAGGCAGCCGCTTCTTATGGCTACACCTTC. It codes for CASSQEAAASYGYTF.